The 10 T cell receptor beta chains below all came from one sample that was sequenced in a study of response to subunit inactivated influenza vaccine. MiXCR, applied by TCRdb to the RT-PCR reads, yields one record per CDR3 protein. This sample yields hundreds of thousands of distinct CDR3 sequences, of which roughly 25% are seen a single time; 1.9% belongs to the top ten. Source: CD4+ T cells sorted from PBMCs, taken around 5 days after vaccination. The receptors come from a man aged 45-65 years who received an inactivated influenza vaccine.

The chain recombines TRBV7-2 with TRBJ2-5; the D gene is possibly TRBD1 (6 bases). V was trimmed by 2 bases and J by 0 bases, leaving 10 bases between them. This CDR3 is built from 15 residues. Germline CDR1 reads SGHTA; CDR2 reads FQGNSA. CDR3 in amino acids: CASSLQQGYQETQYF. The CDR3 nucleotides read TGTGCCAGCAGCTTACAACAGGGATACCAAGAGACCCAGTACTTC.

The chain is built from TRBV7-2 and TRBJ2-7; D uncertain. Trimming pared 5 bases from V and 3 bases from J, leaving 17 bases between. The CDR3 has 15 amino acids. The germline V gene has CDR1 SGHTA and CDR2 FQGNSA. CDR3 region: CASSRVRASGYEQYF. DNA of the CDR3: TGTGCCAGCAGCCGAGTCCGGGCCTCGGGCTACGAGCAGTACTTC.

This clonotype was observed a few times. CDR3 DNA: TGTGCCAGCAGCTTAGATCGGGACCAGGAGCTGTTTTTT. It encodes CASSLDRDQELFF. The chain is built from TRBV7-8 and TRBJ2-2; either TRBD1 or TRBD2 may supply D (5 bases each). The CDR3 has 13 amino acids. The germline V gene encodes CDR1 SGHVS and CDR2 FQNEAQ. V was trimmed by 1 base and J by 10 bases, leaving 10 bases between them. Full variable domain (remainder filled in from reference TRBV7-8 and TRBJ2-2): GAGVSQSPRYKVAKRGQDVALRCDPISGHVSLFWYQQALGQGPEFLTYFQNEAQLDKSGLPSDRFFAERPEGSVSTLKIQRTQQEDSAVYLCASSLDRDQELFFGEGSRLTVL.

This clonotype came up many times. This chain connects TRBV11-2 to TRBJ2-4; D may be TRBD1 (5 bases). Germline loops: CDR1 SGHAT, CDR2 FQNNGV. V shed 1 base and J shed 5 bases, with 12 bases lying between them. This CDR3 spans 15 amino acids. For the CDR3, the DNA is TGTGCCAGCAGCTTAGGATCTGGCAGGGAAAACATTCAGTACTTC. It encodes CASSLGSGRENIQYF. The full variable domain, with the rest looked up from reference TRBV11-2 and TRBJ2-4, is EAGVAQSPRYKIIEKRQSVAFWCNPISGHATLYWYQQILGQGPKLLIQFQNNGVVDDSQLPKDRFSAERLKGVDSTLKIQPAKLEDSAVYLCASSLGSGRENIQYFGAGTRLSVL.

The gene calls are TRBV4-2 and TRBJ2-2; no clear D. Trimming took 1 base from V and 7 from J, leaving 10 bases between them. The germline gives CDR1 LGHNA, CDR2 YNFKEQ. CDR3 length equals 14 residues. The CDR3 loop is CASSQAATLGELFF. The CDR3 nucleotides are TGTGCCAGCAGCCAAGCGGCGACTCTCGGGGAGCTGTTTTTT.

Concerning this clonotype itself: The junction does not match germline at one end; this may be a read error. This chain links TRBV3-1 with TRBJ2-3; TRBD1 might be the D (5 bases). Germline CDR1 is LGHDT and CDR2 is YNNKEL (reference sequence). The CDR3 runs to 14 residues. The chain's CDR3 is CASSQVMVRQRLDF. CDR3 sequence (DNA): TGTGCCAGCAGCCAAGTAATGGTGAGACAGCGCTTGGATTTT.

This clonotype was seen a few times. The genes are TRBV28 and TRBJ2-7, with D possibly called TRBD1 or TRBD2 (5 bases each). V was pared by 6 bases and J by 6 bases, with 9 bases between. CDR3 length: 11 residues. CDR1 MDHEN and CDR2 SYDVKM come from the germline V gene. CDR3: CASRGEFEQYF. As DNA, the CDR3 is TGTGCCAGCAGGGGGGAATTCGAGCAGTACTTC.

The table lists this clonotype with a few counts. The chain is built from TRBV12-3 or TRBV12-4 and TRBJ2-2; TRBD2 matches 9 bases. Trimming at V came to 10 bases and at J to 7 bases, leaving 16 bases not matched to a gene. The CDR3 consists of 16 residues. In DNA, the CDR3 is TGTGCCACCTCAGTACGGGCTAGCGGGACTTACGGGGAGCTGTTTTTT. Protein product: CATSVRASGTYGELFF.

This clonotype has just a few counts. The chain has TRBV7-9 and TRBJ2-7; 13 bases are shared with TRBD2. The CDR3 totals 16 residues. J gave up 3 bases and V 6 bases, and 8 bases lay outside the gene matches. CDR1 and CDR2 from the germline V gene are SEHNR and FQNEAQ (reference sequence). The CDR3 reads CASRHGLAGEFYEQYF. The DNA for the CDR3 is TGTGCCAGCAGACATGGACTAGCGGGAGAGTTCTACGAGCAGTACTTC.

As for this clonotype: The junction does not match germline at one end; this may be a read error. The CDR3 nucleotides read TGTGCCAGCAGTTTCCAGCGGGACGAGCTGTACTTC. It specifies CASSFQRDELYF. The V call is TRBV28, the J call TRBJ2-7, with 7 nucleotides matching TRBD2. CDR3 length: 12 residues. Germline V gene sequence: CDR1 MDHEN, CDR2 SYDVKM. The full variable domain, in which reference TRBV28 and TRBJ2-7 provide the parts outside the CDR3, is DVKVTQSSRYLVKRTGEKVFLECVQDMDHENMFWYRQDPGLGLRLIYFSYDVKMKEKGDIPEGYSVSREKKERFSLILESASTNQTSMYLCASSFQRDELYFGPGTRLTVT.